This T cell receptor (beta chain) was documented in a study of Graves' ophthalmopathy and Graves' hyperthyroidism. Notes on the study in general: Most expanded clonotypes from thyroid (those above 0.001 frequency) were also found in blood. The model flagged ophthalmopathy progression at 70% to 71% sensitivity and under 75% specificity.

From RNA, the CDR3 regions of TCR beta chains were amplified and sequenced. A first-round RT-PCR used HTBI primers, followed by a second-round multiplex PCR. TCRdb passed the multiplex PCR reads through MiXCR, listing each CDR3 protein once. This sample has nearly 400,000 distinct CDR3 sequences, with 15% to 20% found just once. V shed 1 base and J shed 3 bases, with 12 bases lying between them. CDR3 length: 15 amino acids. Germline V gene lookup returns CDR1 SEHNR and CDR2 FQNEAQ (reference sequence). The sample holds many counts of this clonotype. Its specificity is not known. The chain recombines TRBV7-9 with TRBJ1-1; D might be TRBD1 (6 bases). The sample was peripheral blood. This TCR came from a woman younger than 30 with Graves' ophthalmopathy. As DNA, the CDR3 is TGTGCCAGCAGCTTAGTCGTGGACAGTTACACTGAAGCTTTCTTT. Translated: CASSLVVDSYTEAFF.